Described below is a single TCR beta chain sequence and its context. Antigen specificity is unknown. This CDR3 comprises 15 residues. With 0 bases clipped from V and 5 bases from J, the junction kept 1 base outside the gene matches. Germline V gene lookup returns CDR1 KGHSH and CDR2 LQKENI. The data are from a study of shared clonotypes between healthy human individuals. Study results and caveats: Generation probability values for non-shared clonotypes were lower than those for clonotypes shared by all four donors. Generally, estimated richness proved larger in naive subsets than it did in memory subsets. A handful of donors showed sharing of roughly 5% of naive CD4 clonotypes.

Measured with immunoSEQ multiplex PCR; TCRdb has only the in-frame clones, and not every one. The sample holds around 1,000,000 clones; approximately 80% are singletons and the top ten take roughly 0.9%. This chain uses TRBV18 with TRBJ2-7; 13 nucleotides line up with TRBD2. The sequence was collected from a man aged 18-30 years in good health. Some clones in this sample may be carry-over from other donors' samples. Sample: memory CD4+ T cells from PBMCs. Subset of the sample: CD45RA-negative fraction. DNA for the CDR3: TGTGCCAGCTCACCACCCACTAGCGGGAGGGACGAGCAGTACTTC. Its translation is CASSPPTSGRDEQYF.